Following are 8 T cell receptor beta chains from one sample sequenced in a study of blood T cells in healthy people across ages. The use of a sample-barcoded 5' primer and a J-beta primer mix characterized a second PCR of about 6 to 12 cycles. TCRdb reprocessed the 5' RACE reads with MiXCR, giving one entry per CDR3 protein. The data contain approximately 1,100,000 distinct CDR3 sequences, 40% to 45% of them singletons. Sequencing input: blood. Receptors were obtained from a woman between 55 and 75 years old in good health.

This rearrangement joins TRBV20-1 to TRBJ2-7; 8 bases map to TRBD1. V was clipped by 2 bases and J by 0 bases; unmatched bases: 15. CDR3 size: 18 residues. The germline gives CDR1 DFQATT, CDR2 SNEGSKA (reference sequence). Here the CDR3 DNA reads TGCAGTGCTAGAACGGGCAGGGGGCGACACCGTGCCTCCTACGAGCAGTACTTC. It yields the protein CSARTGRGRHRASYEQYF.

This clonotype showed up just a few times. The gene calls are TRBV14 and TRBJ2-1, with 7 nucleotides matching TRBD2. The trim removed 3 bases at V and 4 bases at J, leaving 6 bases unmatched. There are 15 residues in the CDR3. The germline V gene encodes CDR1 SGHDN and CDR2 FVKESK. The CDR3 region has the DNA TGTGCCAGCAGCCAGGCGGGAGTAAGGTACAATGAGCAGTTCTTC. Translation: CASSQAGVRYNEQFF.

There are a few counts of this clonotype. The CDR3 DNA sequence: TGTGCCAGCAAGGGGTACCCAAACTCTCCGGGACAGGCCAGCTCTGGGGCCAACGTCCTGACTTTC. Translation: CASKGYPNSPGQASSGANVLTF. The V gene is TRBV25-1, the J gene TRBJ2-6; 8 bases align to TRBD1. The CDR3 length is 22 residues. Germline values: CDR1 MGHDK, CDR2 SYGVNS. V trimming: 7 bases; J trimming: 0 bases; junction bases outside the gene matches: 23.

The sample holds one count of this clonotype. One end of the junction does not line up with germline, which may come from a read error. J is TRBJ1-5 and V is TRBV20-1; no firm D call. Germline CDR1 reads DFQATT; CDR2 reads SNEGSKA (reference sequence). The CDR3 is 15 amino acids. The chain's CDR3 is CSATSPLDGNQPRHF. CDR3 DNA: TGCAGTGCCACTAGTCCCCTTGACGGCAATCAGCCCCGGCATTTT.

Concerning this clonotype: This may stem from a read error, because a much larger clone lies one nucleotide away. V and J are TRBV29-1 and TRBJ2-7, with D perhaps being TRBD1 or TRBD2 (5 bases each). Germline CDR1 and CDR2: SQVTM and ANQGSEA. The CDR3 runs to 13 residues. Trimming stripped 3 bases from V and 7 bases from J, with 16 bases between. The CDR3 region has the DNA TGCAGCGTTGATGGGGGTCAGTACAATGAGCAGTACTTC. It yields the protein CSVDGGQYNEQYF.

The chain couples TRBV6-5 to TRBJ2-7; D gene unclear. This CDR3 spans 13 amino acids. CDR1 and CDR2 (germline): MNHEY, SVGAGI. V was trimmed by 5 bases and J by 1 base, leaving 9 bases between them. The CDR3: CASSKRVSYEQYF. CDR3 nucleotides: TGTGCCAGCAGTAAACGGGTTTCCTACGAGCAGTACTTC.

This clonotype was counted a few times. V is TRBV27 and J is TRBJ1-2; 8 bases align to TRBD1. Per germline, CDR1 MNHEY and CDR2 SMNVEV (reference sequence). The junction had 6 bases not matched to a gene; V was cut back by 5 bases and J by 4 bases. This CDR3 spans 14 amino acids. DNA of the CDR3: TGTGCCAGCAGTCCCCGGACAGGGAGCTATGGCTACACCTTC. Amino acids: CASSPRTGSYGYTF.

The rearrangement joins TRBV15 to TRBJ1-5, with no clear D. Per germline, CDR1 LNHNV and CDR2 YYDKDF (reference sequence). Trimming left V 0 bases short and J 1 base short, with 7 bases between. The CDR3 length is 15 residues. CDR3 sequence: CATSRDLLSNQPQHF. The CDR3 coding sequence is TGTGCCACCAGCAGAGATCTACTGAGCAATCAGCCCCAGCATTTT.